This T cell receptor beta chain was observed in a study of radiotherapy plus CTLA-4 blockade in lung cancer. Study-wide context: Objective responses were seen in 18% of patients, disease control in over 25%. Study outcomes and limitations: Tumor-derived TCR clones expanded in blood after radiotherapy plus ipilimumab. Response, reportedly, was best predicted by interferon-beta along with early blood T cell clone dynamics.

Method: immunoSEQ multiplex PCR; TCRdb's copy keeps in-frame clones and lacks some. The repertoire holds about 51,000 clones, with roughly 80% as singletons. Receiving focal radiation plus CTLA-4 blockade with ipilimumab were patients who had chemo-refractory metastatic non-small-cell lung cancer. Germline V lookup: CDR1 MGHRA, CDR2 YSYEKL. This CDR3 has 15 residues. V lost 1 base to trimming and J lost 2 bases, with 11 bases between them. Regarding this clone: What it recognizes is unknown.

V and J are TRBV4-1 and TRBJ1-2; perhaps TRBD1 as D (5 bases). The sequencing used peripheral blood, collected from a patient treated with radiotherapy plus ipilimumab. The TCR originated in a human donor with non-small cell lung cancer who had a complete response to radiotherapy plus ipilimumab. Here the CDR3 reads CASSQGAGSNYGYTF. CDR3 DNA sequence: TGCGCCAGCAGCCAAGGGGCAGGGTCGAACTATGGCTACACCTTC.